This TCR beta chain was found in a study of Graves' ophthalmopathy and Graves' hyperthyroidism. This clonotype came up many times. Likely a read error: the CDR3 ends without its conserved phenylalanine or tryptophan. It is unclear where the CDR3 begins or ends on the DNA, so no DNA is shown, and the CDR3 is as TCRdb lists it. Germline V gene lookup returns CDR1 SEHNR and CDR2 FQNEAQ (reference sequence). The CDR3 comprises 12 residues, both ends counted. Amplified material comprised TCR beta CDR3 regions derived from RNA transcripts. Amplification began with first-round RT-PCR using HTBI primers, then second-round multiplex PCR was performed. MiXCR was run by TCRdb on the multiplex PCR reads, yielding one entry per CDR3 protein. Of around 1,200,000 distinct CDR3 sequences detected, 35% to 45% appear once; the ten largest clones hold over 8.5%. Among the hyperthyroidism patients, all were newly diagnosed, aged 18 to 65, with under 2 months' duration.

Sequencing was performed on peripheral blood or thyroid tissue (not recorded which). The chain joins TRBV7-9 to TRBJ2-5; TRBD2 is the table's D call and was not checked against the DNA. This receptor was obtained from an adult man with Graves' hyperthyroidism. CDR3 sequence: CASSSEEILLRL.